Each of the 29 T cell receptor beta chains below was sequenced from the same sample in a study of OX40 agonist ivuxolimab in advanced cancers. Library prep was done by the immunoSEQ multiplex PCR assay. The table comes from immuneACCESS by way of TCRdb, which keeps in-frame sequences with V and J called. Part of the clones is missing from these tables; in studies checked, under half for an unresolved V gene and the rest for unknown reasons. Present in this sample are more than 70,000 clones, 92% of which were seen just once. The top ten clonotypes cover 2.5% to 3% of the sample. The specimen was CD4+ or CD8+ T cells sorted from blood, collected in a trial of the OX40 agonist ivuxolimab. Receptors originate from an adult with an advanced solid tumor such as melanoma, head and neck, liver or kidney cancer.

The chain carries TRBV18 and TRBJ1-2, with a tentative D call TRBD1 (5 bases). The ends were cut back, 5 bases at V and 4 bases at J, with 17 bases in the middle. Germline CDR1 is KGHSH and CDR2 is LQKENI. CDR3 size: 15 residues. Here the CDR3 reads CASSGGGPGFYGYTF. CDR3 sequence (DNA): TGTGCCAGCTCAGGGGGAGGACCGGGATTCTATGGCTACACCTTC.

J is TRBJ1-5 and V is TRBV7-9; 7 nucleotides match TRBD1. Germline V gene data show CDR1 as SEHNR and CDR2 as FQNEAQ (reference sequence). The CDR3 is 14 amino acids. Trimming at V came to 5 bases and at J to 2 bases, leaving 3 bases not matched to a gene. The CDR3 spells CASSPTGGNQPQHF. The DNA for the CDR3 is TGTGCCAGCAGCCCCACAGGGGGCAATCAGCCCCAGCATTTT.

The chain joins TRBV2 to TRBJ1-1, with 9 bases lining up with TRBD1. In germline, CDR1 is SNHLY, CDR2 FYNNEI. CDR3 length equals 17 residues. After removal of 7 bases from V and 0 bases from J, the junction contained 12 bases not matched to a gene. The CDR3 loop is CASNSQGARRLNTEAFF. The CDR3 DNA follows: TGTGCCAGCAACTCACAGGGGGCCCGGAGACTGAACACTGAAGCTTTCTTT. Looking up the rest from reference TRBV2 and TRBJ1-1 gives the full variable domain: EPEVTQTPSHQVTQMGQEVILRCVPISNHLYFYWYRQILGQKVEFLVSFYNNEISEKSEIFDDQFSVERPDGSNFTLKIRSTKLEDSAMYFCASNSQGARRLNTEAFFGQGTRLTVV.

This chain joins TRBV12-5 and TRBJ1-4; D uncertain. There are 13 residues in the CDR3. Germline CDR1 reads LGHNT; CDR2 reads FRNRAP. Trimming shortened V by 5 bases and J by 0 bases, and 4 bases separated the two germline ends. CDR3 nucleotides: TGTGCTAGTGGTGCTGCAACTAATGAAAAACTGTTTTTT. This codes for CASGAATNEKLFF.

This rearrangement joins TRBV28 to TRBJ1-3; possibly TRBD1 for D (5 bases). Trimming took 7 bases from V and 4 from J, leaving 17 bases between them. There are 15 residues in the CDR3. Germline values: CDR1 MDHEN, CDR2 SYDVKM. In nucleotides, the CDR3 is TGTGCCAGCAATCAGGAGGGGCCACACGGAAACACCATATATTTT. It yields the protein CASNQEGPHGNTIYF.

The chain employs TRBV4-1 and TRBJ1-5, with D possibly matching TRBD1 (6 bases). The germline V and J ends were trimmed by 3 bases and 9 bases, with 9 bases remaining between them. The CDR3 runs to 12 residues. The germline V gene has CDR1 MGHRA and CDR2 YSYEKL. The CDR3 region has the DNA TGCGCCAGCAGCCACTTGACAGGGCCCCAGCATTTT. This encodes CASSHLTGPQHF.

V usage is TRBV28 and J usage is TRBJ1-5; D perhaps matches TRBD1 (5 bases). In germline, CDR1 is MDHEN, CDR2 SYDVKM. Deletions cut 5 bases from V and 0 bases from J, with 14 bases between. This CDR3 is built from 16 residues. The CDR3 DNA follows: TGTGCCAGCAGTCCACCTCCCGGGACTAGCAATCAGCCCCAGCATTTT. It codes for CASSPPPGTSNQPQHF. Full variable domain (rest looked up from reference TRBV28 and TRBJ1-5): DVKVTQSSRYLVKRTGEKVFLECVQDMDHENMFWYRQDPGLGLRLIYFSYDVKMKEKGDIPEGYSVSREKKERFSLILESASTNQTSMYLCASSPPPGTSNQPQHFGDGTRLSIL.

This rearrangement joins TRBV7-2 to TRBJ1-1; D is uncertain. V lost 5 bases to trimming and J lost 7 bases, with 8 bases between them. Per germline, CDR1 SGHTA and CDR2 FQGNSA. The CDR3 consists of 11 residues. The CDR3 loop is CASSRIYEAFF. For the CDR3, the DNA is TGTGCCAGCAGCCGGATTTATGAAGCTTTCTTT.

This sequence joins TRBV5-5 and TRBJ1-2; the D is unclear. Trimming stripped 0 bases from V and 1 base from J, with 7 bases between. The CDR3 contains 14 residues. CDR1 and CDR2 (germline): SGHKS, YYEKEE (reference sequence). CDR3 DNA: TGTGCCAGCAGCTTGGTAGGGAATAACTATGGCTACACCTTC. Protein product: CASSLVGNNYGYTF. Filled out from reference TRBV5-5 and TRBJ1-2, the complete variable domain reads DAGVTQSPTHLIKTRGQQVTLRCSPISGHKSVSWYQQVLGQGPQFIFQYYEKEERGRGNFPDRFSARQFPNYSSELNVNALLLGDSALYLCASSLVGNNYGYTFGSGTRLTVV.

This clone was found once. This chain uses TRBV7-9 with TRBJ2-1; TRBD2 aligns across 13 bases. This CDR3 spans 15 amino acids. CDR1 is SEHNR and CDR2 is FQNEAQ in the germline V gene (reference sequence). The V segment lost 5 bases and the J segment 6 bases; nucleotides outside the gene matches: 4. The CDR3 DNA reads TGTGCCAGCAGCCCGGGACTAGCGGGGCGCAATGAGCAGTTCTTC. This gives the protein CASSPGLAGRNEQFF.

This sequence joins TRBV9 and TRBJ2-1; D is unresolved. The CDR3 has 12 residues. V was cut by 0 bases and J by 10 bases, with 8 bases left in between. Germline CDR1 SGDLS, CDR2 YYNGEE. The DNA of the CDR3 is TGTGCCAGCAGCGTAGTCCTCGGGGAGCAGTTCTTC. Amino acid sequence: CASSVVLGEQFF.

The chain uses TRBV5-6 and TRBJ2-5; no clear D gene. From germline, CDR1 is SGHDT and CDR2 YYEEEE. Trimming left V 4 bases short and J 5 bases short, with 12 bases between. The CDR3 is 13 amino acids. In nucleotides, the CDR3 is TGTGCCAGCAGCCTGTGGGCTGCGGAGACCCAGTACTTC. The encoded protein is CASSLWAAETQYF.

The V gene is TRBV10-3, the J gene TRBJ2-3; TRBD2 agrees at 8 bases. V was clipped by 2 bases and J by 3 bases; unmatched bases: 7. The CDR3 has 16 residues. Per the germline V gene, CDR1 is ENHRY and CDR2 is SYGVKD. The CDR3 region is CAISEVRGLVTDTQYF. The CDR3 DNA is TGTGCCATCAGTGAGGTCCGGGGACTAGTAACAGATACGCAGTATTTT.

The chain links TRBV5-1 to TRBJ1-1; possible D gene TRBD1, 5 bases. V lost 3 bases to trimming and J lost 5 bases, with 11 bases between them. The CDR3 contains 13 residues. Germline V gene data show CDR1 as SGHRS and CDR2 as YFSETQ. The CDR3 coding sequence is TGCGCCAGCAGCTCGATGGGGGGAACTGAAGCTTTCTTT. Protein product: CASSSMGGTEAFF. Combining the CDR3 with reference TRBV5-1 and TRBJ1-1 gives the whole variable domain KAGVTQTPRYLIKTRGQQVTLSCSPISGHRSVSWYQQTPGQGLQFLFEYFSETQRNKGNFPGRFSGRQFSNSRSEMNVSTLELGDSALYLCASSSMGGTEAFFGQGTRLTVV.

In the case of this clone: The junction shows a germline mismatch at one end, possibly a read error. The chain uses TRBV6-7 and TRBJ2-7; D may correspond to TRBD1 or TRBD2 (5 bases each). TRBV6-7 is identified as an open reading frame with a role that is uncertain. There are 12 residues in the CDR3. CDR3 DNA sequence: TGCGCCTCTGCTAGGGGCAGGACTGGGCAGTACTTC. The encoded protein is CASARGRTGQYF.

The genes are TRBV27 and TRBJ1-5; TRBD1 might be the D (5 bases). The CDR3 totals 14 residues. The germline CDR1 and CDR2 sequences are MNHEY and SMNVEV (reference sequence). Trimming removed 2 bases from V and 5 bases from J, with 10 bases in between. CDR3 sequence (DNA): TGTGCCAGCAGTTTAGACAGCCGGTATCAGCCCCAGCATTTT. It specifies CASSLDSRYQPQHF.

The V gene is TRBV7-9, the J gene TRBJ2-7; 8 bases map to TRBD1. This CDR3 region has 16 residues. Losses at the gene ends were 5 bases for V and 2 bases for J; bases not matched to a gene: 11. Germline CDR1 SEHNR, CDR2 FQNEAQ (reference sequence). CDR3: CASSPRGRGLPYEQYF. CDR3 nucleotide sequence: TGTGCCAGCAGCCCTAGGGGCAGGGGGCTCCCCTACGAGCAGTACTTC.

The chain combines TRBV5-1 with TRBJ2-3; D is ambiguous. Germline CDR1 reads SGHRS; CDR2 reads YFSETQ. The CDR3 loop spans 15 amino acids. V dropped 0 bases and J dropped 2 bases, with 10 bases sitting between them. The CDR3 DNA is TGCGCCAGCAGCTTGGTTGGATACGCCACAGATACGCAGTATTTT. Translation gives CASSLVGYATDTQYF.

This sequence joins TRBV6-6 and TRBJ2-3; D is ambiguous. Trimming pared 6 bases from V and 6 bases from J, leaving 7 bases between. The CDR3 has 11 residues. CDR1 is MNHNY, CDR2 SVGAGI, per germline (reference sequence). The CDR3 sequence is CASSNEDTQYF. DNA of the CDR3: TGTGCCAGCAGCAACGAGGATACGCAGTATTTT.

On this clone itself: A read error may produce the germline difference seen at one junction end. J is TRBJ2-3 and V is TRBV7-7; no definite D call. Germline loops: CDR1 SSHAT, CDR2 FNYEAQ (reference sequence). The CDR3 length is 14 residues. CDR3 nucleotides: TGTGCTAGCAGCTTAGTCGCTAGATCAGATACGCAGTATTTT. Its translation is CASSLVARSDTQYF. The full variable domain, its missing parts supplied by reference TRBV7-7 and TRBJ2-3, is GAGVSQSPRYKVTKRGQDVTLRCDPISSHATLYWYQQALGQGPEFLTYFNYEAQPDKSGLPSDRFSAERPEGSISTLTIQRTEQRDSAMYRCASSLVARSDTQYFGPGTRLTVL.

V and J are TRBV2 and TRBJ2-3, with TRBD2 matching over 10 bases. The germline V gene has CDR1 SNHLY and CDR2 FYNNEI. The CDR3 covers 15 residues. The junction had 5 bases not matched to a gene; V was cut back by 7 bases and J by 1 base. The DNA for the CDR3 is TGTGCCAGCATCAAGCGGGAGGGCGGCACAGATACGCAGTATTTT. The encoded protein is CASIKREGGTDTQYF.

The rearrangement uses TRBV15 and TRBJ2-1; TRBD2 aligns across 13 bases. Germline V gene sequence: CDR1 LNHNV, CDR2 YYDKDF (reference sequence). The CDR3 totals 19 residues. J lost 4 bases, V lost 2 bases, and 11 bases had no gene match. CDR3 amino acids: CATSRSARTSGRGYNEQFF. Here the CDR3 DNA reads TGTGCCACCAGCAGATCCGCGCGGACTAGCGGGAGAGGGTACAATGAGCAGTTCTTC.

This clone was seen only once. The chain has TRBV29-1 and TRBJ2-1, with 12 bases matching TRBD2. V gave up 3 bases and J gave up 10 bases; unmatched junction bases: 19. The CDR3 covers 18 residues. Germline V gene sequence: CDR1 SQVTM, CDR2 ANQGSEA. CDR3 loop: CSVEGRGLAGPKRREQFF. As DNA, the CDR3 is TGCAGCGTTGAGGGTAGAGGACTAGCGGGGCCTAAAAGACGGGAGCAGTTCTTC.

The chain combines TRBV7-2 with TRBJ2-5, with TRBD2 matching over 9 bases. Germline values: CDR1 SGHTA, CDR2 FQGNSA. V was clipped by 1 base and J by 4 bases; unmatched bases: 4. This CDR3 has 15 residues. The DNA for the CDR3 is TGTGCCAGCAGCTTAGGGGGTAGCGGGGGAGAGACCCAGTACTTC. It specifies CASSLGGSGGETQYF.

This sequence joins TRBV21-1 and TRBJ2-3; no check of the table's D call, TRBD1, against the DNA was made. TRBV21-1 is deemed a pseudogene. CDR3 size: 16 residues. The CDR3 loop is CASSPRDRGLSDTQYF. The CDR3, as DNA: TGTGCCAGCAGCCCTCGGGACAGGGGGCTGTCAGATACGCAGTATTTT.

This clone was counted a few times. The V call is TRBV14, the J call TRBJ2-1; no definite D call. The CDR3 contains 17 residues. From germline, CDR1 is SGHDN and CDR2 FVKESK. Trimming took 0 bases from V and 4 from J, leaving 16 bases between them. The CDR3 sequence is CASSQDQTVGIYNEQFF. The DNA for the CDR3 is TGTGCCAGCAGCCAAGATCAAACAGTGGGGATTTACAATGAGCAGTTCTTC.

This clone was detected once. This chain joins TRBV23-1 and TRBJ1-1; the D gene is possibly TRBD1 (6 bases). TRBV23-1 is sorted into the ORF group, with uncertain function. V lost 8 bases, J lost 7 bases, and 26 bases lay in between. This CDR3 is built from 16 residues. CDR3 DNA: TGCGCCAGCTCTCAACCAGGACAGCTCCCCAAGGTTGAAGCTTTCTTT. Its translation: CASSQPGQLPKVEAFF.

CDR3 coding DNA: TGTGCCAGCAGCCGTACCCGGAGTACCTACGAGCAGTACTTC. Translating gives CASSRTRSTYEQYF. The chain joins TRBV11-2 to TRBJ2-7; D is ambiguous. CDR3 size: 14 residues. Trimming stripped 5 bases from V and 2 bases from J, with 13 bases between. Germline V gives CDR1 SGHAT, CDR2 FQNNGV.

J is TRBJ1-1 and V is TRBV14; D possibly corresponds to TRBD1 (5 bases). Germline V lookup: CDR1 SGHDN, CDR2 FVKESK. This CDR3 is 15 amino acids long. V lost 1 base to trimming and J lost 1 base, with 10 bases between them. This CDR3 is CASSQAPGWNTEAFF. In nucleotides, the CDR3 is TGTGCCAGCAGCCAAGCCCCAGGGTGGAACACTGAAGCTTTCTTT.